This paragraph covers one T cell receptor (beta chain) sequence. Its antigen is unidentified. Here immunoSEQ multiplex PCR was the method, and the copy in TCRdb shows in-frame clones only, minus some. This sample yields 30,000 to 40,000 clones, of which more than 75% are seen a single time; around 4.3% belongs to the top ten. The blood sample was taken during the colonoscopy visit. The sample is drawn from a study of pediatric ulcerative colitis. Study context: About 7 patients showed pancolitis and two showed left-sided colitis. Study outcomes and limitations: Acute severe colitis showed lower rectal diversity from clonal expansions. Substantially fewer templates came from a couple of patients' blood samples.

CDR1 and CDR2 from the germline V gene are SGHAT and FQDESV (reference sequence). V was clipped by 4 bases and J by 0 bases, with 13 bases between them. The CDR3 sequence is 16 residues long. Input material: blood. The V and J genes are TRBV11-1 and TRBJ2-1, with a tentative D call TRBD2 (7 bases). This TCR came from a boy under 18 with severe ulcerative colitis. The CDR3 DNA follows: TGTGCCAGCAGCTCCCGAGGGGGGGGCTCCTACAATGAGCAGTTCTTC. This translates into CASSSRGGGSYNEQFF.